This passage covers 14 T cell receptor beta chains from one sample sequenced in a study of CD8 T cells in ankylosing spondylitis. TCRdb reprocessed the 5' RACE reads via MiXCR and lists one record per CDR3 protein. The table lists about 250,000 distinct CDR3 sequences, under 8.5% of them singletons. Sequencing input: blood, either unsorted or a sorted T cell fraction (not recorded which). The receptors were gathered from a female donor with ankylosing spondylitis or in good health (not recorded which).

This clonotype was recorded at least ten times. The CDR3 DNA reads TGTGCCAGCAGAGCGGTTCAAGAGACCCAGTACTTC. Translation: CASRAVQETQYF. The chain links TRBV28 to TRBJ2-5; perhaps TRBD2 as D (5 bases). This CDR3 is 12 amino acids long. Trimming removed 6 bases at V and 2 bases at J, with 7 bases between. CDR1 and CDR2 from the germline V gene are MDHEN and SYDVKM. Based on the CDR3 plus reference TRBV28 and TRBJ2-5, the full variable domain is DVKVTQSSRYLVKRTGEKVFLECVQDMDHENMFWYRQDPGLGLRLIYFSYDVKMKEKGDIPEGYSVSREKKERFSLILESASTNQTSMYLCASRAVQETQYFGPGTRLLVL.

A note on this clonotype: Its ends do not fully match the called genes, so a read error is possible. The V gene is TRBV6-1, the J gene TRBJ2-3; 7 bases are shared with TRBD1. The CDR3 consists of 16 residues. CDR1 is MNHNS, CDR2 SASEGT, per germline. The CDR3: CAGSKNRGGLGDTQYF. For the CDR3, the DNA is TGTGCCGGCAGTAAAAACAGGGGCGGGCTTGGGGATACGCAGTATTTT.

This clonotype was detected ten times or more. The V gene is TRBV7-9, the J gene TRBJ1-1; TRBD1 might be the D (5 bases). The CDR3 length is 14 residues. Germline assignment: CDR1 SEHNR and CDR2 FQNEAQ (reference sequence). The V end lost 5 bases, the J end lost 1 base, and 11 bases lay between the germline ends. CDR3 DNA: TGTGCCAGCAGCCAGGGACGGGAGAACACTGAAGCTTTCTTT. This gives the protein CASSQGRENTEAFF.

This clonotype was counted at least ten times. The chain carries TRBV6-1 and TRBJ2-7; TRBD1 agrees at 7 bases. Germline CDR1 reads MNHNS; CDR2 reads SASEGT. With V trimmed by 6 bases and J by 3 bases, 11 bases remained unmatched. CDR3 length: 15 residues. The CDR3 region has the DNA TGTGCCAGCAGGCGCCTCGGACAGGACCACTACGAGCAGTACTTC. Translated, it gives CASRRLGQDHYEQYF.

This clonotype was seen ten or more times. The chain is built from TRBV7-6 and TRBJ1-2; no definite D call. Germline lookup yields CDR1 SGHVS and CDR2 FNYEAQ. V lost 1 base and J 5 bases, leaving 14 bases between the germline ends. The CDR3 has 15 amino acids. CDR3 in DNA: TGTGCCAGCAGCTTAGGACGCGCGGGGATTTATGGCTACACCTTC. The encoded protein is CASSLGRAGIYGYTF.

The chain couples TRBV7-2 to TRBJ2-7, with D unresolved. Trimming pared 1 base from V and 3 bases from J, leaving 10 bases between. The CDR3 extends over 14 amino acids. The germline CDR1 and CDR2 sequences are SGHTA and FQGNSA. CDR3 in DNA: TGTGCCAGCAGCTTAGACTTCTCCGACTACGAGCAGTACTTC. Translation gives CASSLDFSDYEQYF.

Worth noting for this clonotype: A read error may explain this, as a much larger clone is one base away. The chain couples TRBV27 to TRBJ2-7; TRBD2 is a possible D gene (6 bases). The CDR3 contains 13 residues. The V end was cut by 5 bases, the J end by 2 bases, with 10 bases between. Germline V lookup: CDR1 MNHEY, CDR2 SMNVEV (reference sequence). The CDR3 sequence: CASSPSGAYEQYF. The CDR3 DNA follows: TGTGCCAGCAGTCCCTCGGGGGCCTACGAGCAGTACTTC.

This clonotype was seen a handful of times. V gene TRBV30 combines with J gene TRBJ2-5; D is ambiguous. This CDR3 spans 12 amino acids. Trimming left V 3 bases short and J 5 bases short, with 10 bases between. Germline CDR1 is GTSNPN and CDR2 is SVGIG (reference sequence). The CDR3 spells CAWRRLEETQYF. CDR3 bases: TGTGCCTGGAGGCGACTCGAGGAGACCCAGTACTTC.

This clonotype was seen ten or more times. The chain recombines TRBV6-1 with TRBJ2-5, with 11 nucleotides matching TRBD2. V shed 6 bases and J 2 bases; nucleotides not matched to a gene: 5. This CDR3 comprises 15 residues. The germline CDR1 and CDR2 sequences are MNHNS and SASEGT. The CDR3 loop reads CASRKTSGEQETQYF. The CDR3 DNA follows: TGTGCCAGCAGGAAGACTAGCGGGGAACAAGAGACCCAGTACTTC.

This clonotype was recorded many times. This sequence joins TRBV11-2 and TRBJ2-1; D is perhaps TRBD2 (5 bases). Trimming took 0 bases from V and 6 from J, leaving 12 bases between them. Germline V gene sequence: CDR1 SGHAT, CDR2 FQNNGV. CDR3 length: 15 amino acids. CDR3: CASSLDRGSVNEQFF. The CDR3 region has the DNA TGTGCCAGCAGCTTAGATCGTGGGAGCGTCAATGAGCAGTTCTTC.

The CDR3 coding sequence is TGTGCCAGCAGTTGGCCGGGTACCGGGGCCAACGTCCTGACTTTC. It encodes CASSWPGTGANVLTF. J is TRBJ2-6 and V is TRBV6-2 or TRBV6-3; no clear D gene. CDR1 is MNHEY and CDR2 is SVGEGT in the germline V gene. The germline V and J ends were trimmed by 4 bases and 4 bases, with 11 bases remaining between them. The CDR3 loop spans 15 amino acids.

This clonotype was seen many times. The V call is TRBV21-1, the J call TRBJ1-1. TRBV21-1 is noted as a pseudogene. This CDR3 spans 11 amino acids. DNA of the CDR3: TGTGCCAGCAGCAGTACAGAGGAAGCTTTCTTT. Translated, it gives CASSSTEEAFF.

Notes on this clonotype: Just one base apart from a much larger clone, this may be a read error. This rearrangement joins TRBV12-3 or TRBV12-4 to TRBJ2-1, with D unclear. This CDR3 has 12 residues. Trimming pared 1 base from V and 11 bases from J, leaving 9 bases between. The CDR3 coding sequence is TGTGCCAGCAGTTTAGACGGGTATAAGCAGTTCTTC. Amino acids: CASSLDGYKQFF.

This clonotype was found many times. Here the CDR3 reads CSARGGMGAYEQYF. CDR3 nucleotide sequence: TGCAGTGCTAGAGGGGGGATGGGGGCCTACGAGCAGTACTTC. This rearrangement joins TRBV20-1 to TRBJ2-7; possibly TRBD1 or TRBD2 for D (5 bases each). CDR1 and CDR2 (germline): DFQATT, SNEGSKA (reference sequence). The CDR3 has 14 residues. V was clipped by 1 base and J by 2 bases, with 12 bases between them.